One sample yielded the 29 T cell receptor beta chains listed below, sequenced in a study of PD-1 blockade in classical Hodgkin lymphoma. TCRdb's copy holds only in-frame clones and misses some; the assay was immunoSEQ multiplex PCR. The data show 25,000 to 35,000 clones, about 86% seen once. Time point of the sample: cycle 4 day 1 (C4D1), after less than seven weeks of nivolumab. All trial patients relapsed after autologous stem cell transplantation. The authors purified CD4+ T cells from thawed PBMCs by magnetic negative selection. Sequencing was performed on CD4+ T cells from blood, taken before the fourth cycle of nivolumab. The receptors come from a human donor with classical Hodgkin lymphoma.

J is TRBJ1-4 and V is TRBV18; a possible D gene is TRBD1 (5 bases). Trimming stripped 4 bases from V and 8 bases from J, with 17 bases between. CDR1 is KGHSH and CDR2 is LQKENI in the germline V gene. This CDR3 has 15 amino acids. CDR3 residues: CASSRTDTAGEKLFF. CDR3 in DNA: TGTGCCAGCTCACGGACGGACACCGCGGGGGAAAAACTGTTTTTT.

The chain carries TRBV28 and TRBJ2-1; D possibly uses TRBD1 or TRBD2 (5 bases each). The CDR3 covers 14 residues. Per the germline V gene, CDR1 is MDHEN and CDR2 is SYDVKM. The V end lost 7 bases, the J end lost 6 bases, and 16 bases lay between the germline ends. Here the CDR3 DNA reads TGTGCCAGCAATCAGGGAGATTTTGGCAATGAGCAGTTCTTC. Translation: CASNQGDFGNEQFF.

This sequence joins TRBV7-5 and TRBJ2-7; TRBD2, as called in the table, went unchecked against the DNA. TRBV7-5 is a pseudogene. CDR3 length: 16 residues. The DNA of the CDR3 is TGTGTCAGAAGTCCCGTTGAGCGAGATTTGATGGACGAGCAGTACTTC. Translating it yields CVRSPVERDLMDEQYF.

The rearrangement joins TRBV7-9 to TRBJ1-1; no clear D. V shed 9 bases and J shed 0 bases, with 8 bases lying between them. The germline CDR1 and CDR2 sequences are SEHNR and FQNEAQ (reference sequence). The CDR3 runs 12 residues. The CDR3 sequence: CASTLMNTEAFF. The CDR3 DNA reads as TGTGCCAGTACCCTTATGAACACTGAAGCTTTCTTT.

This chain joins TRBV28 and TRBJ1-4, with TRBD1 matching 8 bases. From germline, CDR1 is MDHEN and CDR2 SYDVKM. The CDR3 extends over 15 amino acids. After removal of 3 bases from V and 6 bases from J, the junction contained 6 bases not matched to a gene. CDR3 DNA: TGTGCCAGCAGTTTTGGGACAGGCGGGCATGAAAAACTGTTTTTT. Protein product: CASSFGTGGHEKLFF. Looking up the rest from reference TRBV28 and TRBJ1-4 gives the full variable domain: DVKVTQSSRYLVKRTGEKVFLECVQDMDHENMFWYRQDPGLGLRLIYFSYDVKMKEKGDIPEGYSVSREKKERFSLILESASTNQTSMYLCASSFGTGGHEKLFFGSGTQLSVL.

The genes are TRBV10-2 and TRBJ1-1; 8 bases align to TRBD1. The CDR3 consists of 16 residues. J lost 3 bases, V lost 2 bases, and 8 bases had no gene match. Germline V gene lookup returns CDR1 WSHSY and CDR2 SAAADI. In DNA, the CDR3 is TGCGCCAGCAGTGAGGACAGGGGTTTGATAGACACTGAAGCTTTCTTT. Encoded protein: CASSEDRGLIDTEAFF.

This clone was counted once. This CDR3 is CAWSAGVDFYEQYF. The CDR3 DNA is TGTGCCTGGAGCGCCGGGGTTGACTTCTACGAGCAGTACTTC. The rearrangement uses TRBV30 and TRBJ2-7; D may be TRBD2 (5 bases). The CDR3 runs 14 residues. V shed 3 bases and J shed 3 bases, with 15 bases lying between them. The germline CDR1 and CDR2 sequences are GTSNPN and SVGIG (reference sequence).

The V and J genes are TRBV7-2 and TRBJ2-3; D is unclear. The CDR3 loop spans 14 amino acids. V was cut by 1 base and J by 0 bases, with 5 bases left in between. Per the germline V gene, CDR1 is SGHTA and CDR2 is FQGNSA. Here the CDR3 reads CASSLDGSTDTQYF. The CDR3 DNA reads TGTGCCAGCAGCTTAGACGGGAGCACAGATACGCAGTATTTT.

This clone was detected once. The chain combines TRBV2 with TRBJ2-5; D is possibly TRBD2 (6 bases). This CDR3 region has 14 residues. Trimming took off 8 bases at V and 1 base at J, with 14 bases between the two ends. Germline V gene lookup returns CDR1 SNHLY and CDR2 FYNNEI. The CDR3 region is CASFSRDSQETQYF. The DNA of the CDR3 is TGTGCCAGCTTTAGCCGGGACTCCCAAGAGACCCAGTACTTC.

The CDR3 DNA is TGTGCCAGCAGATTGGACAGCGACACTGAAGCTTTCTTT. It translates to CASRLDSDTEAFF. The gene calls are TRBV6-4 and TRBJ1-1, with a possible D match to TRBD1 (6 bases). Germline V gene data show CDR1 as MRHNA and CDR2 as SNTAGT. V was cut by 6 bases and J by 3 bases, with 11 bases left in between. This CDR3 is 13 amino acids long.

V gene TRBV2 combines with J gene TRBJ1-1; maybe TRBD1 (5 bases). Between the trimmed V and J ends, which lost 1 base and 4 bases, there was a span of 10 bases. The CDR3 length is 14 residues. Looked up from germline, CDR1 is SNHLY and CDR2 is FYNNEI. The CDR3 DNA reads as TGTGCCAGCAGTGAAGTCCAAGGGGTCACTGAAGCTTTCTTT. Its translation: CASSEVQGVTEAFF.

The CDR3 bases are TGTGCCAGCAGCTTAGGCGCTCGGGAAGATACGCAGTATTTT. The encoded protein is CASSLGAREDTQYF. V usage is TRBV13 and J usage is TRBJ2-3; D perhaps matches TRBD2 (5 bases). V dropped 0 bases and J dropped 5 bases, with 9 bases sitting between them. There are 14 residues in the CDR3. Germline CDR1 PRHDT, CDR2 FYEKMQ (reference sequence).

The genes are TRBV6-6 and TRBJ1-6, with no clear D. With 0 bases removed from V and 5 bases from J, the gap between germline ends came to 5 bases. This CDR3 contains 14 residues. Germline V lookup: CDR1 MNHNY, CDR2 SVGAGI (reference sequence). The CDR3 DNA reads TGTGCCAGCAGTTACTCCCGGGATAATTCACCCCTCCACTTT. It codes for CASSYSRDNSPLHF.

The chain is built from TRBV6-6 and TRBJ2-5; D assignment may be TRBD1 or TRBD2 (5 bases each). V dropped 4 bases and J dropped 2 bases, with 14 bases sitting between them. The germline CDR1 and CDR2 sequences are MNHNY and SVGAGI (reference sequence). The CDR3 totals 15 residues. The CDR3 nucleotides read TGTGCCAGCAGTTCCCCGGGACGGGGACAAGAGACCCAGTACTTC. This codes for CASSSPGRGQETQYF.

The CDR3 protein is CARDRDNEKLFF. The CDR3 DNA sequence: TGTGCCCGGGACAGGGATAATGAAAAACTGTTTTTT. V is TRBV30 and J is TRBJ1-4; 9 bases agree with TRBD1. V lost 8 bases, J lost 4 bases, and 2 bases stayed unmatched. The germline V gene has CDR1 GTSNPN and CDR2 SVGIG (reference sequence). CDR3 length: 12 amino acids.

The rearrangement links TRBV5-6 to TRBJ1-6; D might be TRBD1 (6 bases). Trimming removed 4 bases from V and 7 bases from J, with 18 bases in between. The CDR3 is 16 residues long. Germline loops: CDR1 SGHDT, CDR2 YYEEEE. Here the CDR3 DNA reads TGTGCCAGCAGCCCCCAAAAGAACAGGGAGAATTCACCCCTCCACTTT. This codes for CASSPQKNRENSPLHF.

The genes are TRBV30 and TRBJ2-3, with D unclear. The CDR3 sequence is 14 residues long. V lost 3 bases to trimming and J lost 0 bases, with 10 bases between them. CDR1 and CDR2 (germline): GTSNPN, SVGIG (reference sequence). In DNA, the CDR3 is TGTGCCTGGAGCATAGGGCCAAGCACAGATACGCAGTATTTT. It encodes CAWSIGPSTDTQYF.

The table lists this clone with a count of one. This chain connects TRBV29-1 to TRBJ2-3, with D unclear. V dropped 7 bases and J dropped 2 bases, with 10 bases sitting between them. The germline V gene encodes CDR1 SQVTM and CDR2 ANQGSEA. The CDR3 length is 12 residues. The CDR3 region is CSASQDTDTQYF. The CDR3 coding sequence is TGCAGCGCCTCCCAGGACACAGATACGCAGTATTTT.

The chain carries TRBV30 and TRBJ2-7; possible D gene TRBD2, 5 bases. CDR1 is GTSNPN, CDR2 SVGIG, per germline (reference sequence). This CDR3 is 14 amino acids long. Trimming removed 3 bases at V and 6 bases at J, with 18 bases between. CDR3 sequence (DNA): TGTGCCTGGAGCTTTTCCACCGATGGAGGCGAGCAGTACTTC. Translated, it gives CAWSFSTDGGEQYF.

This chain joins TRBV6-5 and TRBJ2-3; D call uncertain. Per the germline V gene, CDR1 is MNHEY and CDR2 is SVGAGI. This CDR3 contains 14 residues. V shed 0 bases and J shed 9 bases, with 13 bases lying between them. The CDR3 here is CASSYSTPRVTQYF. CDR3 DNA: TGTGCCAGCAGTTACTCGACCCCCCGAGTCACGCAGTATTTT.

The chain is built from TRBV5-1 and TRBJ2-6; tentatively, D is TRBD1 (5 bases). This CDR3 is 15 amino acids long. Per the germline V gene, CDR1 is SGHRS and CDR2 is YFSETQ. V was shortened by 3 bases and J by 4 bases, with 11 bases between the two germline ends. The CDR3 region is CASSSQGGGANVLTF. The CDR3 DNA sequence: TGCGCCAGCAGCTCTCAGGGCGGAGGGGCCAACGTCCTGACTTTC.

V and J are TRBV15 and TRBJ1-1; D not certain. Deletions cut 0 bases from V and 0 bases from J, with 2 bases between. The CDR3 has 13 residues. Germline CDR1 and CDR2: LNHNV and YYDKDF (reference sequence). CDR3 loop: CATSRDLNTEAFF. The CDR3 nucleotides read TGTGCCACCAGCAGAGATTTGAACACTGAAGCTTTCTTT.

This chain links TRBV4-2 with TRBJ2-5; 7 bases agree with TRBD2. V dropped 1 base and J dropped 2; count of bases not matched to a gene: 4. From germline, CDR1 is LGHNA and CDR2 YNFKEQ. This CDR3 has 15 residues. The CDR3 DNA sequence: TGTGCCAGCAGCCAAGGGACTAGAGTACAAGAGACCCAGTACTTC. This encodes CASSQGTRVQETQYF.

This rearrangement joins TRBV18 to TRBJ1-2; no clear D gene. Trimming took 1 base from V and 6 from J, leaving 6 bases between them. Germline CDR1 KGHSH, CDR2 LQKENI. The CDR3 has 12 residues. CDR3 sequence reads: CASSPLGHGYTF. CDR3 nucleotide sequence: TGTGCCAGCTCACCACTCGGTCATGGCTACACCTTC. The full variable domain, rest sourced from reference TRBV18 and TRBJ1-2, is NAGVMQNPRHLVRRRGQEARLRCSPMKGHSHVYWYRQLPEEGLKFMVYLQKENIIDESGMPKERFSAEFPKEGPSILRIQQVVRGDSAAYFCASSPLGHGYTFGSGTRLTVV.

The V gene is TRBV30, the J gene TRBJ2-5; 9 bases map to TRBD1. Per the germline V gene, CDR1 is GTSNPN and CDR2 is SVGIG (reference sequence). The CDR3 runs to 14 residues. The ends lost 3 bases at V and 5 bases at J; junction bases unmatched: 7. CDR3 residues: CAWRGDREEETQYF. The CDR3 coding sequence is TGTGCCTGGAGAGGGGACAGGGAAGAGGAGACCCAGTACTTC.

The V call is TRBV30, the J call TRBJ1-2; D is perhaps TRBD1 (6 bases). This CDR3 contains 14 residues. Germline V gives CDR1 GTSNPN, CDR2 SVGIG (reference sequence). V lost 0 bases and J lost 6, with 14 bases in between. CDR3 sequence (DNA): TGTGCCTGGAGTGTAGGACCCCAGGGGCATGGCTACACCTTC. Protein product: CAWSVGPQGHGYTF.

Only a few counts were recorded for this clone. The CDR3 sequence: CASSLVVGQGYEQYF. CDR3 DNA: TGTGCCAGCAGCTTAGTGGTGGGTCAGGGCTACGAGCAGTACTTC. The chain combines TRBV11-2 with TRBJ2-7, with TRBD1 as a possible D gene (5 bases). V lost 1 base and J 3 bases, leaving 13 bases between the germline ends. CDR1 and CDR2 from the germline V gene are SGHAT and FQNNGV. This CDR3 is built from 15 residues.

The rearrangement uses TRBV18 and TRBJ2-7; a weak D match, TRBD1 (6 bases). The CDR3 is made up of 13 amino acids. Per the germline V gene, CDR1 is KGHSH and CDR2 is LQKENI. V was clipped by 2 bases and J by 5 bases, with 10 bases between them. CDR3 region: CASSPRQVNEQYF. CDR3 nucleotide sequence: TGTGCCAGCTCACCAAGACAGGTCAACGAGCAGTACTTC.

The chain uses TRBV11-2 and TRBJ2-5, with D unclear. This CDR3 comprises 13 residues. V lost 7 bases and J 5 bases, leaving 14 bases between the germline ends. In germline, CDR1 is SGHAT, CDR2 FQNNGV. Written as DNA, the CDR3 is TGTGCCAGCAACCGCAACCCCTACGAGACCCAGTACTTC. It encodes CASNRNPYETQYF. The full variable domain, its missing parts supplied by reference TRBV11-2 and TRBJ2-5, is EAGVAQSPRYKIIEKRQSVAFWCNPISGHATLYWYQQILGQGPKLLIQFQNNGVVDDSQLPKDRFSAERLKGVDSTLKIQPAKLEDSAVYLCASNRNPYETQYFGPGTRLLVL.